This entry concerns a single T cell receptor (beta chain). These data are taken from a study of blood T cell repertoires in COVID-19. About the research overall: COVID-19 samples from acute and convalescent phases originated in the United States, Italy and Spain.

This CDR3 is built from 15 residues. V gave up 5 bases and J gave up 2 bases; unmatched junction bases: 7. Germline V gene data show CDR1 as ENHRY and CDR2 as SYGVKD. Original analysis: Nucleated cell counts were estimated from reference gene primer amplification. Assay used: immunoSEQ multiplex PCR; TCRdb lists only in-frame clones, some missing. D and trimming come from the DNA, and the V and J calls and clone size come from that table. There are fewer than 45,000 clones in the sample; around 90% occur only once, and about a sixth lies in the top ten. This sequence joins TRBV10-3 and TRBJ2-3, with 7 bases that match TRBD2. This receptor was identified in a woman in her 30s in a cohort sampled during active COVID-19. The sample consisted of peripheral blood. This chain's CDR3 is CAISSGTTDTDTQYF. CDR3 nucleotide sequence: TGTGCCATCAGTTCCGGGACTACCGACACAGATACGCAGTATTTT.